This T cell receptor (beta chain) was sequenced during a study of early T cells in non-severe SARS-CoV-2 infection. About the study: Sequencing was performed on bulk RNA from unsorted whole blood, leaving chains unpaired.

Overall study results and limits: In VDJdb matching, anti-spike CD8 responses were favored while private and CD4 specificities went missing.

This clonotype has more than one count but fewer than ten. Its target is unknown. Unmatched junction bases numbered 8, after V lost 6 bases and J lost 6 bases. Germline CDR1 reads MNHEY; CDR2 reads SVGEGT. The CDR3 runs 16 residues. The protocol attached unique molecular identifiers to individual cDNA molecules. One entry per CDR3 protein, called by TCRdb with MiXCR from the 5' RACE reads. Here the sample spans under 60,000 distinct CDR3 sequences, more than 9% being singletons. The V and J genes are TRBV6-2 or TRBV6-3 and TRBJ2-5; 15 bases map to TRBD2. The sample consisted of whole blood. The clonotype was recovered from an adult who was a healthcare worker with PCR-confirmed SARS-CoV-2 infection or an uninfected control (not recorded which). The CDR3 region has the DNA TGTGCCAGCAGCTCGACGGGACTAGCGGGAGGAAAGACCCAGTACTTC. Translation: CASSSTGLAGGKTQYF.